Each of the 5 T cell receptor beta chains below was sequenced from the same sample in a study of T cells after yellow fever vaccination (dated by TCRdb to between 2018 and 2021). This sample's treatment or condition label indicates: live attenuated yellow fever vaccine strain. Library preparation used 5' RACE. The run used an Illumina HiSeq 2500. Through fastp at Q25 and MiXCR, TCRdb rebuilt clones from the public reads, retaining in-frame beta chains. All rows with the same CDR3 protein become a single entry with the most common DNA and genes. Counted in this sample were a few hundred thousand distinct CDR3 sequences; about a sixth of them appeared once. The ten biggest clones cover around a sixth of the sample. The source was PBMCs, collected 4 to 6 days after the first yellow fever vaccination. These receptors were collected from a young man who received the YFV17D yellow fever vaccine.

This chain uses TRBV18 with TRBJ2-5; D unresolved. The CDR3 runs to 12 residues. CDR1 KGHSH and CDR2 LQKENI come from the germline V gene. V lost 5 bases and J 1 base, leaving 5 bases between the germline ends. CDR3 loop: CASSGLQETQYF. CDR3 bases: TGTGCCAGCTCAGGGCTCCAAGAGACCCAGTACTTC.

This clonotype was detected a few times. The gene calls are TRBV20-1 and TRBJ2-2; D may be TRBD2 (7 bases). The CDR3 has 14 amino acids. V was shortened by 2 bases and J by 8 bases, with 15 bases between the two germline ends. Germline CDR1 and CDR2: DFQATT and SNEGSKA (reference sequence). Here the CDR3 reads CSARKGGDRGELFF. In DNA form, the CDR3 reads TGCAGTGCTAGAAAGGGGGGGGACCGAGGGGAGCTGTTTTTT.

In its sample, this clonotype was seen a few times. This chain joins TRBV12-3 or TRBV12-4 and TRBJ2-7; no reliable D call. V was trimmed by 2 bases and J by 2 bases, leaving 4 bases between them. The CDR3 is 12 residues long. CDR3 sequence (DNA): TGTGCCAGCAGTTTATACACCTACGAGCAGTACTTC. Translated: CASSLYTYEQYF.

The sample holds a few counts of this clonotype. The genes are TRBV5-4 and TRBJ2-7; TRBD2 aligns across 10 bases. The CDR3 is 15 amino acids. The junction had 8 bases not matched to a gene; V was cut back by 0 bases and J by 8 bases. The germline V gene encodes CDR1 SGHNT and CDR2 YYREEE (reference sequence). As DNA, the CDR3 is TGTGCCAGCAGCTTGGGTGTAGCGGGGGGTGTCAAGCAGTACGTC. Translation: CASSLGVAGGVKQYV.

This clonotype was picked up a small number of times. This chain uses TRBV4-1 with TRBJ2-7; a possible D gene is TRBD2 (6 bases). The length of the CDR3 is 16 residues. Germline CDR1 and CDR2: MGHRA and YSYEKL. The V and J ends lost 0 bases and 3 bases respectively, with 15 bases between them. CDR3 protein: CASSQDRGAGGYEQYF. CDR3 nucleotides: TGCGCCAGCAGCCAAGATCGCGGGGCTGGCGGCTACGAGCAGTACTTC.